The sample holds a few counts of the clone carrying this T cell receptor beta chain. The antigen is unknown. Per sample, extraction of total RNA gave at least 5.5 micrograms in every case. The record originates from a study of blood T cells in healthy people across ages. In germline, CDR1 is SEHNR, CDR2 FQNEAQ (reference sequence). The length of the CDR3 is 10 residues. A second roughly 6 to 12 cycle PCR used barcoded and J-beta primers. TCRdb reprocessed the 5' RACE reads with MiXCR, giving one entry per CDR3 protein. The table has approximately 800,000 distinct CDR3 sequences, just under 25% seen once. Study-wide points: Donor CMV status was unknown, possibly confounding expanded clonotype changes. Diversity estimates from one million T cells were considered underestimates.

The same data also contributed to another study, on T cells of mothers and their children. That paper adds: A primer called M1S, used in the second PCR, added sample barcodes and 2-4 random nucleotides.

The clonotype comes from a boy between 10 and 17 years old in good health. The chain employs TRBV7-9 and TRBJ2-5, with D uncertain. The end of the DNA aligns better with TRBJ2-7, so the J call may be wrong. Sequenced input: blood. CDR3: CASSFCEQYF. The CDR3, as DNA: TGTGCCAGCAGCTTCTGCGAGCAGTACTTC.